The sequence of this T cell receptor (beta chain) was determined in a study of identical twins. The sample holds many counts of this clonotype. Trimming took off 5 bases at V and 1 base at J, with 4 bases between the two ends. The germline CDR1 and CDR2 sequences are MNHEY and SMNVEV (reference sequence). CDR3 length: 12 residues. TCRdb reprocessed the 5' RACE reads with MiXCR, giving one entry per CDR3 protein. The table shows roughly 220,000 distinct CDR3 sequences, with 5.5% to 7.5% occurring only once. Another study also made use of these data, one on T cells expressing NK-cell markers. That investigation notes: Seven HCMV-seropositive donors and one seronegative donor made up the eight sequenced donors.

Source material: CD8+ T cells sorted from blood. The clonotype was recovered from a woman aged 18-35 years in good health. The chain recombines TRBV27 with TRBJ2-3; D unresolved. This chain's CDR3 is CASSQRTDTQYF. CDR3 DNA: TGTGCCAGCAGTCAGCGCACAGATACGCAGTATTTT.